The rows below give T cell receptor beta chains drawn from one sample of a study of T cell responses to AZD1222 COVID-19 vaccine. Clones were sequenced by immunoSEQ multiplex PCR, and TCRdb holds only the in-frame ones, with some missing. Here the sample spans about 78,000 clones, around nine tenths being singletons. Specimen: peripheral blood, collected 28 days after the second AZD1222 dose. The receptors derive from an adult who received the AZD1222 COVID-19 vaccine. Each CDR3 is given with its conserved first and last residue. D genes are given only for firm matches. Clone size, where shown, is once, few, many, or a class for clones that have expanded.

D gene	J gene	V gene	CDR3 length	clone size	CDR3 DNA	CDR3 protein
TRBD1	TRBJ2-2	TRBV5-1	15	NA	TGCGCCAGCAGCTTGTTTCAGGGGGCCGCCGGGGAGCTGTTTTTT	CASSLFQGAAGELFF
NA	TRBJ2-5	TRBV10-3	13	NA	TGTGCCATCAGAGGAGCCATTCAAGAGACCCAGTACTTC	CAIRGAIQETQYF
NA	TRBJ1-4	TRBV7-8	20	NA	TGTGCCAGCAGCCACGATGTCGGGCTTTTCAGGATGGGAACTAATGAAAAACTGTTTTTT	CASSHDVGLFRMGTNEKLFF
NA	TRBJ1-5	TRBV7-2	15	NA	TGTGCCAGCAGCCTTGACAGCGTTAGCAATCAGCCCCAGCATTTT	CASSLDSVSNQPQHF
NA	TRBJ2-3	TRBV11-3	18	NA	TGTGCCAGCAGCCGCCGGGCAGCGGGCCTAACTAGCACAGATACGCAGTATTTT	CASSRRAAGLTSTDTQYF
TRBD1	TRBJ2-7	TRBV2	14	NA	TGTGCCAGCAGTGGGGGACAGGGGGCCTACGAGCAGTACTTC	CASSGGQGAYEQYF
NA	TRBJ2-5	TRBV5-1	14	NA	TGCGCCAGCAGCCTACAGGGGGAGGGAGAGACCCAGTACTTC	CASSLQGEGETQYF
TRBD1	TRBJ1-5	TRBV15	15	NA	TGTGCCACCAAACAGGGGTCCTACAGCAATCAGCCCCAGCATTTT	CATKQGSYSNQPQHF
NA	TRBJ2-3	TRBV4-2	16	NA	TGTGCCAGCAGCCTCACCCAGGTGGGGGTCACAGATACGCAGTATTTT	CASSLTQVGVTDTQYF
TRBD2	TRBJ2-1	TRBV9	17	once	TGTGCCAGCAGCGACTCTAGCGGGGGCCCGTCCTACAATGAGCAGTTCTTC	CASSDSSGGPSYNEQFF
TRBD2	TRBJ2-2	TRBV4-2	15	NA	TGTGCCAGCAGCCAAAGCGGGGGGCGCACCGGGGAGCTGTTTTTT	CASSQSGGRTGELFF
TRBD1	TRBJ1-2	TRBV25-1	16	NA	TGTGCCAGCAGTGCCCAAGGGACAGGAAACGACTATGGCTACACCTTC	CASSAQGTGNDYGYTF
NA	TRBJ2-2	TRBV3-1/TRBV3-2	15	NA	TGTGCCAGCAGCCAAGTTACAGGGAACACCGGGGAGCTGTTTTTT	CASSQVTGNTGELFF
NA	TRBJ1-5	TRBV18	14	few	TGTGCCAGCTCACCGGACTTTAGCAATCAGCCCCAGCATTTT	CASSPDFSNQPQHF
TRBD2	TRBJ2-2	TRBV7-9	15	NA	TGTGCCAGCAGCTTTAGCGGGATTACGGGCGGGGAGCTGTTTTTT	CASSFSGITGGELFF
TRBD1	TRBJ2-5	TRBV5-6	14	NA	TGTGCCAGCAGCCAACAGACAGGGAGCGAGACCCAGTACTTC	CASSQQTGSETQYF
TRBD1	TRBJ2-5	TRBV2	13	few	TGTGCCAGCAGGACAGGGACACAAGAGACCCAGTACTTC	CASRTGTQETQYF
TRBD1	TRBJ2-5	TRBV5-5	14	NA	TGTGCCAGCAGCTTCTGGGACAGTCAAGAGACCCAGTACTTC	CASSFWDSQETQYF
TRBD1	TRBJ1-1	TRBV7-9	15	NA	TGTGCCAGCAGCCCAGGGGGGGGACGATACACTGAAGCTTTCTTT	CASSPGGGRYTEAFF
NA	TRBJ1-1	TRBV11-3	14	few	TGTGCCAGCAGCTTGGGACCCCTGAACACTGAAGCTTTCTTT	CASSLGPLNTEAFF
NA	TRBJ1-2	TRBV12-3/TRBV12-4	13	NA	TGTGCCAGCAGTTCCCGGAGGGGCTATGGCTACACCTTC	CASSSRRGYGYTF
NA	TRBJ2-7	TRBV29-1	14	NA	TGCAGCGTCCCAGGGCGTAAACACTCCTACGAGCAGTACTTC	CSVPGRKHSYEQYF
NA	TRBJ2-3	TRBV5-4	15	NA	TGTGCCAGCAGCTTAGGAGGGCCCAGCACAGATACGCAGTATTTT	CASSLGGPSTDTQYF
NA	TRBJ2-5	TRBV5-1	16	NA	TGCGCCAGCAGCTTGGCTACTAGGGGAATACAAGAGACCCAGTACTTC	CASSLATRGIQETQYF
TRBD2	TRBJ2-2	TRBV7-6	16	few	TGTGCCAGCAGCTTCAGGAGGAGCGGGAGGGCCGGGGAGCTGTTTTTT	CASSFRRSGRAGELFF
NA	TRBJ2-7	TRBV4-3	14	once	TGCGCCAGCAGCGGGGGCCCCGGGAACTACGAGCAGTACTTC	CASSGGPGNYEQYF
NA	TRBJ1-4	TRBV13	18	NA	TGTGCCAGCAGCTTAGGGGAATGGGGGCTAACAACTAATGAAAAACTGTTTTTT	CASSLGEWGLTTNEKLFF
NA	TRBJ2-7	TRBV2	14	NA	TGTGCCAGCAGTGAACAGGGAGGACAGGACGAGCAGTACTTC	CASSEQGGQDEQYF
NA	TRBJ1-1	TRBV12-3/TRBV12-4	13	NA	TGTGCCAGCAGTTTTGAGGGTGGCACTGAAGCTTTCTTT	CASSFEGGTEAFF
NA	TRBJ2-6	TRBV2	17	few	TGTGCCAGCAGAGCGGGACATATGAGCTCTGGGGCCAACGTCCTGACTTTC	CASRAGHMSSGANVLTF
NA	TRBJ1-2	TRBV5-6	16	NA	TGTGCCAGCAGCTTGATGTTGATGCAGGGGAGGGCTGGCTACACCTTC	CASSLMLMQGRAGYTF
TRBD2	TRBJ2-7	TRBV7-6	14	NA	TGTGCCAGCAGCTCCGGACTAGCGGGAGGCGAGCAGTACTTC	CASSSGLAGGEQYF
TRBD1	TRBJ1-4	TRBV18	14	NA	TGTGCCAGCTTAAGAGACAGGGCGGATGAAAAACTGTTTTTT	CASLRDRADEKLFF
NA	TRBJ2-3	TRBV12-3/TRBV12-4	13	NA	TGTGCCAGCAGTTTAGGCCATGGAGATACGCAGTATTTT	CASSLGHGDTQYF
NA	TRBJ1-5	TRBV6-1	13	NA	TGTGCCAGCAGTGAGGGGGGAAATCAGCCCCAGCATTTT	CASSEGGNQPQHF
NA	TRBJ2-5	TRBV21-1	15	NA	TGCTCCCAGGGGAGCCTAGCGGGCTCACAAGAGACCCAGTACTTC	CSQGSLAGSQETQYF
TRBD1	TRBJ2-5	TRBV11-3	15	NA	TGTGCCAGCAGCCCCACAATTACAGGGGGAGAGACCCAGTACTTC	CASSPTITGGETQYF
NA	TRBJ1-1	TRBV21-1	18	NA	TGTGCCAGCAGCAATAAACGGGGGCGGGCCACCTCTCTCCTTAAAGCTTTCTTT	CASSNKRGRATSLLKAFF
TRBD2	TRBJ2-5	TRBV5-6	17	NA	TGTGCCAGCAACGGGGGGGTAGCGGGAGTGTGGGGAGAGACCCAGTACTTC	CASNGGVAGVWGETQYF
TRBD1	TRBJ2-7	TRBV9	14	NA	TGTGCCAGCAGCGTAGGGACAGGGATGTACGAGCAGTACTTC	CASSVGTGMYEQYF
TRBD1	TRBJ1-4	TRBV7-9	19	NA	TGTGCCAGCAGCCGAAAGACCGGGACAGGGGTTCGGGCTAATGAAAAACTGTTTTTT	CASSRKTGTGVRANEKLFF
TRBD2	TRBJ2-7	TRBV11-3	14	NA	TGTGCCACTAAAAAGGGCGGGAGCTCCTACGAGCAGTACTTC	CATKKGGSSYEQYF
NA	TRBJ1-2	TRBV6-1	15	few	TGTGCCAGCAGTGAAGGGGTCGGATCTAACTATGGCTACACCTTC	CASSEGVGSNYGYTF
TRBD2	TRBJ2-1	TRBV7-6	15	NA	TGTGCCAGCAGCTCCACTAGCGGGAGGAACAATGAGCAGTTCTTC	CASSSTSGRNNEQFF
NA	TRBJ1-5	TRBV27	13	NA	TGTGCCAGCAGTTTATCCGGCAATCAGCCCCAGCATTTT	CASSLSGNQPQHF
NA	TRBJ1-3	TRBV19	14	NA	TGTGCCAGTAGTATAGGGCTTGGGGGAAACACCATATATTTT	CASSIGLGGNTIYF
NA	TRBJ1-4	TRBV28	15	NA	TGTGCCAGCAGTCCCCCAGGGGTAACTAATGAAAAACTGTTTTTT	CASSPPGVTNEKLFF
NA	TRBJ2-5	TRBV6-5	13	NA	TGTGCCAGCAGCTATGGGGGTCCGGAGACCCAGTACTTC	CASSYGGPETQYF
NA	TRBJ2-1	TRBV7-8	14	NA	TGTGCCAGCAGCGCCCTGGGGGCTGTCAATGAGCAGTTCTTC	CASSALGAVNEQFF